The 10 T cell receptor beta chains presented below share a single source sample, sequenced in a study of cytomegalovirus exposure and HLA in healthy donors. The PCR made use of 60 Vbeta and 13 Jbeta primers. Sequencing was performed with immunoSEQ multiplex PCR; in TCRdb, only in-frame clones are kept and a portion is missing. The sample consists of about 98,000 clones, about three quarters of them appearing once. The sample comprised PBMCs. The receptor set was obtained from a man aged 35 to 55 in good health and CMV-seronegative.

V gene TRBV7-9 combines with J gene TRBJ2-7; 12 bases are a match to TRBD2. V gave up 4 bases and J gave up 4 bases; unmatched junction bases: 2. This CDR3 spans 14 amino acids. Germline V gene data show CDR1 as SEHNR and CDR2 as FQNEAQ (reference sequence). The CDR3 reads CASSSTSGGYEQYF. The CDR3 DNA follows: TGTGCCAGCAGCTCGACTAGCGGGGGTTACGAGCAGTACTTC.

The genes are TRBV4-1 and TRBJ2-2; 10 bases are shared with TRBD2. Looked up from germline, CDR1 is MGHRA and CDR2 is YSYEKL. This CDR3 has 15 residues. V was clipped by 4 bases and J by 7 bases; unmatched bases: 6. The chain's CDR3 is CASSLSGGAVGELFF. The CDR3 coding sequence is TGCGCCAGCAGCCTGAGCGGGGGGGCAGTCGGGGAGCTGTTTTTT.

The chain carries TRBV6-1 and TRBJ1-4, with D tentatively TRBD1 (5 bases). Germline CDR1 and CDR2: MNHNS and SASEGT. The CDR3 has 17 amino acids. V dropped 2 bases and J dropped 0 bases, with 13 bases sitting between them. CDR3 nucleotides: TGTGCCAGCAGTGAATTTAGAGGGACTTCAACTAATGAAAAACTGTTTTTT. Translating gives CASSEFRGTSTNEKLFF.

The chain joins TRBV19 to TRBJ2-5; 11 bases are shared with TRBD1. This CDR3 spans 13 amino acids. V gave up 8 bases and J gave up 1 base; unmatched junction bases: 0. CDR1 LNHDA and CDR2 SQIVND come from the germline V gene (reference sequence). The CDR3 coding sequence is TGTGCCAGTGGGACAGGGGGCCAAGAGACCCAGTACTTC. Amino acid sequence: CASGTGGQETQYF.

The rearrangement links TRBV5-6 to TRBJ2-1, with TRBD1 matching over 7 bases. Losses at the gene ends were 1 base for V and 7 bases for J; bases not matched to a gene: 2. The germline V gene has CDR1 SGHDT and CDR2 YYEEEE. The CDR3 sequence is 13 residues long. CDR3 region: CASSLNRGNEQFF. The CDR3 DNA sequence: TGTGCCAGCAGCTTGAACAGGGGTAATGAGCAGTTCTTC. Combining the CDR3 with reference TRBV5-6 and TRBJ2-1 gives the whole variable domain DAGVTQSPTHLIKTRGQQVTLRCSPKSGHDTVSWYQQALGQGPQFIFQYYEEEERQRGNFPDRFSGHQFPNYSSELNVNALLLGDSALYLCASSLNRGNEQFFGPGTRLTVL.

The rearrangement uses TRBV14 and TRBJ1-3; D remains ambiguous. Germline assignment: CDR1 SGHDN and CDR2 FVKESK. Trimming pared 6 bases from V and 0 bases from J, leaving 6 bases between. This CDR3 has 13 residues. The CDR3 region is CASRSSSGNTIYF. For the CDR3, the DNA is TGTGCCAGCAGATCTAGCTCTGGAAACACCATATATTTT.

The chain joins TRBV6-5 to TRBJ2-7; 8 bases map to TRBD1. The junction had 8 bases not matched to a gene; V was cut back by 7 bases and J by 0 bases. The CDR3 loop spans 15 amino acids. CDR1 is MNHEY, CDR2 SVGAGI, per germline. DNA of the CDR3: TGTGCCAGCAACAACAGGGGGTCGAGCTCCTACGAGCAGTACTTC. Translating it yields CASNNRGSSSYEQYF.

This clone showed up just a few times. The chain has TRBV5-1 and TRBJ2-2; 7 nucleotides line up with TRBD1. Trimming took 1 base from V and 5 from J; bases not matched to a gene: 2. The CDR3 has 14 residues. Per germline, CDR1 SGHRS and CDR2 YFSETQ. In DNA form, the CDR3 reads TGCGCCAGCAGCTTGACAGGGGATACCGGGGAGCTGTTTTTT. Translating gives CASSLTGDTGELFF. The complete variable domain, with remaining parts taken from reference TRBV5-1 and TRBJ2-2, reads KAGVTQTPRYLIKTRGQQVTLSCSPISGHRSVSWYQQTPGQGLQFLFEYFSETQRNKGNFPGRFSGRQFSNSRSEMNVSTLELGDSALYLCASSLTGDTGELFFGEGSRLTVL.

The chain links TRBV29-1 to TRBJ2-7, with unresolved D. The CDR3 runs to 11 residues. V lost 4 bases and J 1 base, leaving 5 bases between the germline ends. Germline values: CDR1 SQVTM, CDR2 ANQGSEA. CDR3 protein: CSVGVSYEQYF. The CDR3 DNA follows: TGCAGCGTTGGAGTTTCCTACGAGCAGTACTTC.

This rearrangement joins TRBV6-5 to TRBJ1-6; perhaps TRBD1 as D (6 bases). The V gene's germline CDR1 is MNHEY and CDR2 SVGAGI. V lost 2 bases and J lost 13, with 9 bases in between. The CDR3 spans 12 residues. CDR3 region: CASSYPQGPLHF. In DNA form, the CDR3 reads TGTGCCAGCAGTTACCCGCAGGGGCCCCTCCACTTT.